The T cell receptor beta chain described here comes from a study of T cell repertoires in cytomegalovirus infection. Across the study: The public TCR beta signatures pointed to both CMV infection and matching HLA type.

Notes on this clonotype: Antigen specificity is unknown. A read error is possible here, since a much larger clone lies one base away.

Trimming left V 4 bases short and J 0 bases short, with 15 bases between. Germline values: CDR1 LGHNA, CDR2 YSLEER. The CDR3 totals 17 residues. One entry per CDR3 protein results from TCRdb running MiXCR on the reads. The sample includes about 920,000 distinct CDR3 sequences, 31% of them seen just once. Study-wide results and limits: Adding up the frequency of public TCR beta families identified people who carried CMV plus the relevant HLA. CMV-specific HLA-C-restricted TCR beta clonotypes dominated the ex vivo response.

Sequenced here: cultured CD8+ T cells from PBMCs, sampled from culture after CMV antigen stimulation. This sequence was found in a human donor in good health (CMV status not recorded). Some clones in this sample may be carry-over from other donors' samples. V is TRBV4-3 and J is TRBJ2-2; tentatively, D is TRBD1 (6 bases). The CDR3 DNA is TGCGCCAGCAGCCGAGAGATACAGGGACCGAACACCGGGGAGCTGTTTTTT. It encodes CASSREIQGPNTGELFF.